This T cell receptor beta chain derives from a study of T-cell reconstitution after alpha-beta-depleted transplantation in children. The germline gives CDR1 DFQATT, CDR2 SNEGSKA (reference sequence). V was trimmed by 0 bases and J by 4 bases, leaving 13 bases between them. This CDR3 has 15 residues. For TCRbeta, the library was prepared with unique molecular identifiers. Each CDR3 protein is one row after TCRdb ran MiXCR on the PCR reads. The sample records approximately 520,000 distinct CDR3 sequences, around a third being singletons. This material consisted of PBMCs from the stem cell graft donor, taken from the stem cell graft. The rearrangement uses TRBV20-1 and TRBJ1-5; D is unresolved. This clonotype was obtained from a human donor who donated a stem cell graft to a child with aplastic anemia. The CDR3 loop is CSARDRARNNQPQHF. The CDR3 nucleotides read TGCAGTGCTAGAGATAGGGCCAGGAATAATCAGCCCCAGCATTTT.